Following are 2 T cell receptor beta chains from one sample sequenced in a study of chronic HIV infection and antiretroviral therapy. TCRdb re-analysed the 5' RACE reads in MiXCR, keeping a single row per CDR3 protein. The table has about 38,000 distinct CDR3 sequences, approximately 7.4% seen once. The specimen sequenced was peripheral blood. These TCRs come from an adult who had HIV and had not received antiretroviral therapy, or was an uninfected healthy control (not recorded which).

This clonotype was recorded a few times. This rearrangement joins TRBV2 to TRBJ1-1; D is unresolved. V was trimmed by 5 bases and J by 3 bases, leaving 7 bases between them. The CDR3 runs 12 residues. Per the germline V gene, CDR1 is SNHLY and CDR2 is FYNNEI. CDR3 residues: CASSPEYTEAFF. In nucleotides, the CDR3 is TGTGCCAGCAGTCCAGAATACACTGAAGCTTTCTTT.

This clonotype was found many times. V usage is TRBV7-2 and J usage is TRBJ2-6; D call uncertain. This CDR3 spans 17 amino acids. The V gene's germline CDR1 is SGHTA and CDR2 FQGNSA. V was shortened by 1 base and J by 3 bases, with 13 bases between the two germline ends. In DNA, the CDR3 is TGTGCCAGCAGCTTAGTTGGGTTCCTGAGTGGGGCCAACGTCCTGACTTTC. It is translated as CASSLVGFLSGANVLTF.